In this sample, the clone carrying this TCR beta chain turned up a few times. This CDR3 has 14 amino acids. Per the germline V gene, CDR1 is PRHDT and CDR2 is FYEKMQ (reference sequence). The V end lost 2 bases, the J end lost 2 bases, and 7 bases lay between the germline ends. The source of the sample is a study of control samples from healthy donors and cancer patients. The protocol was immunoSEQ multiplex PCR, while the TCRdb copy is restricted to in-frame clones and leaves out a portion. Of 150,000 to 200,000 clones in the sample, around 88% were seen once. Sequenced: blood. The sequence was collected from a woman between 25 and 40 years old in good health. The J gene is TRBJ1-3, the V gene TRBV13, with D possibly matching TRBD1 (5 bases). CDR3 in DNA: TGTGCCAGCAGCTTACAGGGCACTGGAAACACCATATATTTT. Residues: CASSLQGTGNTIYF. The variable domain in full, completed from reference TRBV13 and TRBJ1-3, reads AAGVIQSPRHLIKEKRETATLKCYPIPRHDTVYWYQQGPGQDPQFLISFYEKMQSDKGSIPDRFSAQQFSDYHSELNMSSLELGDSALYFCASSLQGTGNTIYFGEGSWLTVV.